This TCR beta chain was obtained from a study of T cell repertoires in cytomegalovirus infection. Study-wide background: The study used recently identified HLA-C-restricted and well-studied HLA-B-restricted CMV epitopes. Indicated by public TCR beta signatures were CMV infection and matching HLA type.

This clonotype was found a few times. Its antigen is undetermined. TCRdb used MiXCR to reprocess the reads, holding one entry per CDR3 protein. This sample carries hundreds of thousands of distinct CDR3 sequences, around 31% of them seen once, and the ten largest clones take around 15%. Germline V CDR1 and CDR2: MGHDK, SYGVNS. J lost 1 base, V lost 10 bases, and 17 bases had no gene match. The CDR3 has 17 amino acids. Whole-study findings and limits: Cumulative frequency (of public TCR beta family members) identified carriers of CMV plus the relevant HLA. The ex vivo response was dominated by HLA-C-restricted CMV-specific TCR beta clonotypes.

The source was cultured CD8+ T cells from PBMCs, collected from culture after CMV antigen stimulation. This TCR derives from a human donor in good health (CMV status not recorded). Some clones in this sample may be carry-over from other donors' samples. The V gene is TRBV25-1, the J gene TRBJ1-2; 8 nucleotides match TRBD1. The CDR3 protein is CATHGQGSDPSNYGYTF. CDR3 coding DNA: TGTGCCACCCATGGACAGGGCTCTGACCCTAGTAACTATGGCTACACCTTC.